These 23 T cell receptor beta chains originate from one sample sequenced in a study of post-analysis software for immune sequencing data. Antigens for these TCRs are unknown. Presence of unique molecular identifiers characterized the TCR beta cDNA libraries. From the PCR reads, TCRdb called clonotypes with MiXCR, one entry per CDR3 protein. Of fewer than 850,000 distinct CDR3 sequences in the sample, roughly 30% were seen once. The study's findings and limits: Roughly 5 TRBV segments, including TRBV5-6, TRBV5-1 and TRBV20-1, were more frequent in patients than controls.

Sequencing was carried out using blood. These TCRs come from a girl between 5 and 17 years old with multiple sclerosis.

A few counts support this clonotype. The J gene is TRBJ2-7, the V gene TRBV12-5; TRBD1 matches at 8 bases. CDR1 is LGHNT, CDR2 FRNRAP, per germline. V was clipped by 7 bases and J by 0 bases; unmatched bases: 17. The CDR3 extends over 18 amino acids. Here the CDR3 DNA reads TGTGCTAGTGCTATTCCCCCAGGACAGGGTTTGGACTCCTACGAGCAGTACTTC. Translation gives CASAIPPGQGLDSYEQYF.

This clonotype was counted between two and nine times. V is TRBV6-5 and J is TRBJ1-1; no definite D call. The CDR3 contains 14 residues. CDR1 is MNHEY and CDR2 is SVGAGI in the germline V gene. V was cut by 8 bases and J by 0 bases, with 13 bases left in between. In DNA form, the CDR3 reads TGTGCCAGCTTGAGAACTTCCATGAACACTGAAGCTTTCTTT. It is translated as CASLRTSMNTEAFF.

The sample holds a few counts of this clonotype. The V and J genes are TRBV21-1 and TRBJ2-5; no check of the table's D call, TRBD1, against the DNA was made. TRBV21-1 is marked as a pseudogene. CDR3 size: 17 residues. As DNA, the CDR3 is TGTGCCAGCATTCGTGGCCAGCGGGACGAAGGGGGGTGGACCCAGTACTTC. Translation gives CASIRGQRDEGGWTQYF.

This clonotype was picked up a small number of times. This chain connects TRBV14 to TRBJ1-2; unclear D gene. The CDR3 runs to 11 residues. V was shortened by 7 bases and J by 8 bases, with 11 bases between the two germline ends. From germline, CDR1 is SGHDN and CDR2 FVKESK. The CDR3 sequence is CASKKVGGYTF. CDR3 bases: TGTGCCAGCAAGAAAGTAGGCGGCTACACCTTC.

V gene TRBV9 combines with J gene TRBJ1-1; maybe TRBD1 (5 bases). CDR1 and CDR2 from the germline V gene are SGDLS and YYNGEE. Deletions cut 0 bases from V and 4 bases from J, with 13 bases between. The CDR3 consists of 15 residues. This CDR3 is CASSVGDAFFTEAFF. The CDR3 coding sequence is TGTGCCAGCAGCGTAGGGGACGCCTTTTTCACTGAAGCTTTCTTT.

This rearrangement joins TRBV5-1 to TRBJ2-1, with D maybe TRBD2 (6 bases). There are 14 residues in the CDR3. Germline assignment: CDR1 SGHRS and CDR2 YFSETQ. The ends were cut back, 1 base at V and 7 bases at J, with 12 bases in the middle. CDR3 bases: TGCGCCAGCAGCTTGACTCGCGGGGTTAATGAGCAGTTCTTC. It is translated as CASSLTRGVNEQFF.

The chain recombines TRBV5-1 with TRBJ2-3; D is perhaps TRBD1 (5 bases). The germline V gene encodes CDR1 SGHRS and CDR2 YFSETQ. The length of the CDR3 is 16 residues. The V end lost 0 bases, the J end lost 0 bases, and 11 bases lay between the germline ends. The CDR3 loop reads CASSLANRQSTDTQYF. The CDR3 nucleotides read TGCGCCAGCAGCTTGGCCAATAGACAGAGCACAGATACGCAGTATTTT.

This clonotype appeared a few times. The rearrangement joins TRBV20-1 to TRBJ2-5, with D possibly TRBD2 on 5 matching bases. The J call is doubtful: the DNA matches TRBJ2-4 better. The CDR3 runs 17 residues. The germline gives CDR1 DFQATT, CDR2 SNEGSKA (reference sequence). The DNA for the CDR3 is TGCAGTGCTAGGGAGGCCTTGACACCTATCGCCAAAAACATTCAGTACTTC. Translated: CSAREALTPIAKNIQYF.

This rearrangement joins TRBV6-5 to TRBJ2-1; D possibly matches TRBD1 or TRBD2 (5 bases each). The CDR3 is 15 residues long. V was cut by 6 bases and J by 1 base, with 13 bases left in between. The germline V gene encodes CDR1 MNHEY and CDR2 SVGAGI. The CDR3 nucleotides read TGTGCCAGCAGCGGGACCGTTCGTTCCTACAATGAGCAGTTCTTC. Its protein is CASSGTVRSYNEQFF.

This clonotype was observed a few times. J is TRBJ2-7 and V is TRBV27, with D perhaps matching TRBD1 (5 bases). V was clipped by 10 bases and J by 3 bases, with 16 bases between them. Germline V lookup: CDR1 MNHEY, CDR2 SMNVEV (reference sequence). The CDR3 length is 13 residues. CDR3 coding DNA: TGTGCCACGTCCCTCAGGGCAGGCTACGAGCAGTACTTC. Encoded protein: CATSLRAGYEQYF.

The chain is built from TRBV7-2 and TRBJ2-7; a possible D gene is TRBD2 (5 bases). The germline V gene encodes CDR1 SGHTA and CDR2 FQGNSA. CDR3 length equals 14 residues. Trimming pared 5 bases from V and 6 bases from J, leaving 17 bases between. Here the CDR3 reads CASSPNPIGSEQYF. Written as DNA, the CDR3 is TGTGCCAGCAGCCCTAACCCCATAGGGAGCGAGCAGTACTTC.

The gene calls are TRBV6-6 and TRBJ2-7, with TRBD2 matching over 10 bases. The V and J ends lost 7 bases and 4 bases, in that order; junction bases with no gene match: 10. CDR1 is MNHNY, CDR2 SVGAGI, per germline (reference sequence). The CDR3 has 15 residues. The CDR3 loop reads CASTGRTSGEYEQYF. DNA of the CDR3: TGTGCCAGCACGGGTCGGACTAGCGGAGAGTACGAGCAGTACTTC.

The chain has TRBV12-3 or TRBV12-4 and TRBJ2-7; the match to TRBD1 covers 8 bases. This CDR3 has 19 residues. The V and J ends lost 4 bases and 0 bases, in that order; junction bases with no gene match: 17. Here the CDR3 reads CASSWGNYRGVISSYEQYF. The DNA of the CDR3 is TGTGCCAGCAGTTGGGGGAACTACAGGGGGGTGATTAGCTCCTACGAGCAGTACTTC.

This clonotype showed up just a few times. CDR3 region: CASRRTGEVEDTQYF. The CDR3 bases are TGTGCCAGCAGAAGGACAGGGGAGGTAGAAGATACGCAGTATTTT. This chain joins TRBV11-2 and TRBJ2-3; 9 bases align to TRBD1. This CDR3 contains 15 residues. In germline, CDR1 is SGHAT, CDR2 FQNNGV. The ends lost 6 bases at V and 5 bases at J; junction bases unmatched: 9.

This clonotype showed up many times. V is TRBV4-3 and J is TRBJ2-7; D unclear. This CDR3 has 14 amino acids. Per germline, CDR1 LGHNA and CDR2 YSLEER. V shed 0 bases and J shed 3 bases, with 9 bases lying between them. CDR3 region: CASSQDRASYEQYF. The CDR3 nucleotides read TGCGCCAGCAGCCAAGATCGGGCTAGCTACGAGCAGTACTTC.

With respect to this clonotype: The junction shows a germline mismatch at one end, possibly a read error. The CDR3 sequence: CASGKEGSPQSQHF. DNA of the CDR3: TGTGCCAGCGGCAAGGAGGGGTCTCCTCAGTCCCAGCATTTT. V gene TRBV9 combines with J gene TRBJ1-5; D may be TRBD1 (5 bases). The CDR3 is 14 residues long. Germline V lookup: CDR1 SGDLS, CDR2 YYNGEE.

In this sample, this clonotype turned up once. The chain has TRBV3-1 and TRBJ2-7; D may be TRBD2 (7 bases). Trimming pared 4 bases from V and 7 bases from J, leaving 23 bases between. The V gene's germline CDR1 is LGHDT and CDR2 YNNKEL (reference sequence). The CDR3 length is 16 residues. The chain's CDR3 is CASSRRGGVTYNEQYF. CDR3 in DNA: TGTGCCAGCAGCCGTAGGGGGGGGGTTACCTACAATGAGCAGTACTTC.

The chain carries TRBV2 and TRBJ1-5; D call uncertain. Trimming removed 5 bases from V and 5 bases from J, with 7 bases in between. Germline V gene lookup returns CDR1 SNHLY and CDR2 FYNNEI. The CDR3 has 12 amino acids. The CDR3 region is CASSKKDQPQHF. CDR3 nucleotides: TGTGCCAGCAGTAAAAAGGATCAGCCCCAGCATTTT.

The chain combines TRBV2 with TRBJ1-1, with unresolved D. Trimming pared 4 bases from V and 0 bases from J, leaving 3 bases between. The CDR3 is 12 amino acids. Germline lookup yields CDR1 SNHLY and CDR2 FYNNEI. The DNA for the CDR3 is TGTGCCAGCAGTGCGCTGAACACTGAAGCTTTCTTT. Translation gives CASSALNTEAFF.

The CDR3: CASSEYDRRRNYGYTF. In DNA form, the CDR3 reads TGTGCCAGCAGTGAGTACGACAGGAGACGAAACTATGGCTACACCTTC. This chain links TRBV6-1 with TRBJ1-2, with D maybe TRBD1 (6 bases). V was shortened by 3 bases and J by 2 bases, with 16 bases between the two germline ends. The CDR3 sequence is 16 residues long. From germline, CDR1 is MNHNS and CDR2 SASEGT.

This clonotype was seen at least ten times. The chain recombines TRBV5-1 with TRBJ2-7, with D perhaps TRBD2 (6 bases). Germline V gene lookup returns CDR1 SGHRS and CDR2 YFSETQ. Deletions cut 0 bases from V and 3 bases from J, with 19 bases between. The length of the CDR3 is 17 residues. DNA for the CDR3: TGCGCCAGCAGCTTGGTAGCGAGCGGGCAAATGGACTACGAGCAGTACTTC. Translating it yields CASSLVASGQMDYEQYF. The complete variable domain, with remaining parts taken from reference TRBV5-1 and TRBJ2-7, reads KAGVTQTPRYLIKTRGQQVTLSCSPISGHRSVSWYQQTPGQGLQFLFEYFSETQRNKGNFPGRFSGRQFSNSRSEMNVSTLELGDSALYLCASSLVASGQMDYEQYFGPGTRLTVT.

The rearrangement joins TRBV3-1 to TRBJ1-1; tentative D call: TRBD1 (6 bases). The germline V gene has CDR1 LGHDT and CDR2 YNNKEL (reference sequence). The CDR3 has 19 residues. The ends were cut back, 0 bases at V and 1 base at J, with 21 bases in the middle. CDR3 nucleotides: TGTGCCAGCAGCCAAGATCCCACCCCGGACACAGGGAGGAACACTGAAGCTTTCTTT. Amino acid sequence: CASSQDPTPDTGRNTEAFF. Filled out from reference TRBV3-1 and TRBJ1-1, the complete variable domain reads DTAVSQTPKYLVTQMGNDKSIKCEQNLGHDTMYWYKQDSKKFLKIMFSYNNKELIINETVPNRFSPKSPDKAHLNLHINSLELGDSAVYFCASSQDPTPDTGRNTEAFFGQGTRLTVV.

The V and J genes are TRBV29-1 and TRBJ2-2, with D unresolved. The CDR3 has 11 amino acids. V lost 4 bases to trimming and J lost 6 bases, with 6 bases between them. Germline V CDR1 and CDR2: SQVTM, ANQGSEA. The CDR3 sequence: CSVVGAGELFF. The CDR3 DNA reads as TGCAGCGTTGTAGGTGCCGGGGAGCTGTTTTTT.